Listed here are 14 T cell receptor beta chains from one sample, sequenced in a study of shared T cell receptors in the human thymus. TCRdb's table, derived via immunoSEQ multiplex PCR, lists solely in-frame clones and lacks some. The repertoire holds some 660,000 clones, with more than 70% as singletons. These same data were also listed under a study on human thymus T cells.

Specimen: thymocytes. These receptors all come from a boy under two years old with a congenital heart defect.

The genes are TRBV15 and TRBJ2-3, with 8 bases matching TRBD2. The germline CDR1 and CDR2 sequences are LNHNV and YYDKDF (reference sequence). The CDR3 covers 16 residues. V lost 1 base to trimming and J lost 4 bases; unmatched junction nucleotides: 7. CDR3 sequence reads: CATSRVRTSLSDTQYF. In DNA, the CDR3 is TGTGCCACCAGCAGAGTTAGGACTAGCTTGTCAGATACGCAGTATTTT. Full variable domain (missing parts from reference TRBV15 and TRBJ2-3): DAMVIQNPRYQVTQFGKPVTLSCSQTLNHNVMYWYQQKSSQAPKLLFHYYDKDFNNEADTPDNFQSRRPNTSFCFLDIRSPGLGDTAMYLCATSRVRTSLSDTQYFGPGTRLTVL.

The rearrangement joins TRBV5-4 to TRBJ1-2, with D possibly TRBD1 on 6 matching bases. V lost 9 bases and J lost 7, with 22 bases in between. The CDR3 covers 14 residues. Per germline, CDR1 SGHNT and CDR2 YYREEE (reference sequence). Written as DNA, the CDR3 is TGTGCCACCATCACTACGGACAGTAAAGGTGGCTACACCTTC. As protein: CATITTDSKGGYTF.

DNA of the CDR3: TGTGCCAGCAGGGTACAGGGATTAAACACCGGGGAGCTGTTTTTT. Its protein product is CASRVQGLNTGELFF. J is TRBJ2-2 and V is TRBV28, with D perhaps TRBD1 (6 bases). Per germline, CDR1 MDHEN and CDR2 SYDVKM. The V and J ends lost 6 bases and 2 bases respectively, with 13 bases between them. This CDR3 comprises 15 residues. The full variable domain, its missing parts supplied by reference TRBV28 and TRBJ2-2, is DVKVTQSSRYLVKRTGEKVFLECVQDMDHENMFWYRQDPGLGLRLIYFSYDVKMKEKGDIPEGYSVSREKKERFSLILESASTNQTSMYLCASRVQGLNTGELFFGEGSRLTVL.

This clone appeared a few times. The V gene is TRBV30, the J gene TRBJ2-1; D possibly corresponds to TRBD1 (6 bases). The CDR3 covers 13 residues. Between the trimmed V and J ends, which lost 3 bases and 3 bases, there was a span of 9 bases. The V gene's germline CDR1 is GTSNPN and CDR2 SVGIG (reference sequence). The CDR3 DNA follows: TGTGCCTGGAGGAAGGACAGCTACAATGAGCAGTTCTTC. Translation: CAWRKDSYNEQFF.

V and J are TRBV5-6 and TRBJ2-7; D is ambiguous. This CDR3 region has 14 residues. Trimming took 2 bases from V and 0 from J, leaving 9 bases between them. From germline, CDR1 is SGHDT and CDR2 YYEEEE. The CDR3 loop is CASSFWQVSYEQYF. The CDR3 DNA reads TGTGCCAGCAGCTTTTGGCAGGTCTCCTACGAGCAGTACTTC.

The chain links TRBV7-2 to TRBJ1-1; D may be TRBD1 (6 bases). V was cut by 5 bases and J by 0 bases, with 22 bases left in between. Per the germline V gene, CDR1 is SGHTA and CDR2 is FQGNSA. The CDR3 consists of 18 residues. CDR3 nucleotides: TGTGCCAGCAGCGACCACACCCAGGGGAATGCTATGAACACTGAAGCTTTCTTT. Translated: CASSDHTQGNAMNTEAFF. Drawing the rest from reference TRBV7-2 and TRBJ1-1, the complete variable domain is GAGVSQSPSNKVTEKGKDVELRCDPISGHTALYWYRQSLGQGLEFLIYFQGNSAPDKSGLPSDRFSAERTGGSVSTLTIQRTQQEDSAVYLCASSDHTQGNAMNTEAFFGQGTRLTVV.

This chain links TRBV19 with TRBJ1-2; 10 bases map to TRBD1. Germline loops: CDR1 LNHDA, CDR2 SQIVND (reference sequence). The J segment lost 8 bases and the V segment lost 5 bases, leaving 17 bases of the junction unmatched. The CDR3 totals 17 residues. The CDR3 loop reads CASSCVPGQGTPDGYTF. The CDR3 coding sequence is TGTGCCAGTAGTTGTGTTCCGGGACAGGGGACTCCGGACGGCTACACCTTC.

CDR3: CASSYSRTSGPYEQYF. Written as DNA, the CDR3 is TGTGCCAGCAGTTACTCGAGGACTAGCGGGCCCTACGAGCAGTACTTC. The chain carries TRBV6-6 and TRBJ2-7, with 11 bases aligning to TRBD2. Trimming at V came to 0 bases and at J to 2 bases, leaving 3 bases not matched to a gene. Germline CDR1 is MNHNY and CDR2 is SVGAGI (reference sequence). The CDR3 length is 16 residues.

The CDR3 sequence is CASSLSQGALLSYGYTF. As DNA, the CDR3 is TGTGCCAGCAGTTTGTCACAGGGGGCGCTCTTGAGCTATGGCTACACCTTC. The V and J genes are TRBV27 and TRBJ1-2; 9 bases are shared with TRBD1. The CDR3 has 17 residues. Germline V gene lookup returns CDR1 MNHEY and CDR2 SMNVEV (reference sequence). Unmatched junction bases numbered 12, after V lost 3 bases and J lost 4 bases.

Only one count was recorded for this clone. The CDR3 coding sequence is TGCGCCAGCAGCCAAGGGGGGCGGCCAGAGACCCAGTACTTC. Translation: CASSQGGRPETQYF. The chain has TRBV4-3 and TRBJ2-5; possible D gene TRBD1, 6 bases. The CDR3 has 14 amino acids. Between the trimmed V and J ends, which lost 1 base and 4 bases, there was a span of 10 bases. Per germline, CDR1 LGHNA and CDR2 YSLEER.

This chain connects TRBV4-3 to TRBJ2-7; no clear D gene. Germline CDR1 is LGHNA and CDR2 is YSLEER. V was pared by 0 bases and J by 3 bases, with 15 bases between. The CDR3 runs 16 residues. As DNA, the CDR3 is TGCGCCAGCAGCCAAGAAATTCCCAGAATCGACTACGAGCAGTACTTC. This codes for CASSQEIPRIDYEQYF.

V gene TRBV5-4 combines with J gene TRBJ2-3; 9 nucleotides match TRBD1. V trimming: 3 bases; J trimming: 3 bases; junction bases outside the gene matches: 20. This CDR3 region has 20 residues. The germline CDR1 and CDR2 sequences are SGHNT and YYREEE (reference sequence). The DNA of the CDR3 is TGTGCCAGCAGCTCCTTTTTAAGGGACAGGGCCAAATCGAAGACAGATACGCAGTATTTT. It encodes CASSSFLRDRAKSKTDTQYF. Full variable domain (rest looked up from reference TRBV5-4 and TRBJ2-3): ETGVTQSPTHLIKTRGQQVTLRCSSQSGHNTVSWYQQALGQGPQFIFQYYREEENGRGNFPPRFSGLQFPNYSSELNVNALELDDSALYLCASSSFLRDRAKSKTDTQYFGPGTRLTVL.

DNA for the CDR3: TGTGCCAGCAGTTTACTAGTGATCACAGATACGCAGTATTTT. It codes for CASSLLVITDTQYF. This chain uses TRBV27 with TRBJ2-3; no definite D call. The V end lost 2 bases, the J end lost 2 bases, and 8 bases lay between the germline ends. The CDR3 covers 14 residues. The germline V gene has CDR1 MNHEY and CDR2 SMNVEV (reference sequence).

The DNA for the CDR3 is TGTGCCAGTAGCTTGAGCCTCTCTGGAAACACCATATATTTT. Amino acids: CASSLSLSGNTIYF. V and J are TRBV19 and TRBJ1-3; no reliable D call. Germline V gives CDR1 LNHDA, CDR2 SQIVND (reference sequence). The CDR3 length is 14 residues. The ends were cut back, 6 bases at V and 0 bases at J, with 9 bases in the middle.